This TCR beta chain comes out of a study of T cells in Graves' hyperthyroidism and ophthalmopathy. There are many counts of this clonotype. Template material for amplifying TCR beta CDR3 regions consisted of RNA transcripts. Primed by the HTBI set, a first-round RT-PCR was run on the TCR CDR3. Each CDR3 protein gets one entry after TCRdb re-called the multiplex PCR reads with MiXCR. In the table there are about 290,000 distinct CDR3 sequences, about 15% of which are singletons. The definition of stable Graves' hyperthyroidism was no ophthalmopathy progression within 18 months. Diagnosis of hyperthyroidism was new in patients aged 18 to 65, and its duration was under 2 months. Trimming pared 7 bases from V and 10 bases from J, leaving 14 bases between. CDR3 length: 12 residues.

The TCR sequence derives from a man aged 25 to 40 with Graves' hyperthyroidism. The gene calls are TRBV12-3 or TRBV12-4 and TRBJ2-1; no definite D call. The specimen sequenced was blood. CDR3 region: CASKSAHLEQFF. The CDR3 region has the DNA TGTGCCAGCAAGAGTGCGCATCTCGAGCAGTTCTTC.